Listed below are T cell receptor beta chains from one sample, sequenced in a study of blood T cell repertoires in COVID-19. TCRdb keeps only in-frame clones here, not all; method: immunoSEQ multiplex PCR. Of under 200,000 clones listed, roughly 86% were seen once; the top ten hold around 7%. What was sequenced was peripheral blood. Receptors were obtained from a man aged 50 or older with active or convalescent COVID-19. Each CDR3 is given with its conserved first and last residue.

J: TRBJ2-7
V: TRBV11-3
CDR3: CASNSNRGEQYF

J: TRBJ1-1
V: TRBV6-4
CDR3: CASSDSKIVPGSLTCWEAFF

J: TRBJ2-1
V: TRBV4-2
CDR3: CASSQRTSGFAYNEQFF

J: TRBJ2-4
V: TRBV21-1
CDR3: CASSKARVGGTKNIQYF

J: TRBJ2-2
V: TRBV7-9
CDR3: CASSRGQLSGGGELFF

J: TRBJ2-3
V: TRBV24-1
CDR3: CATGLGADTQYF

J: TRBJ2-1
V: TRBV5-5
CDR3: CASSHGLPLAEQFF

J: TRBJ1-3
V: TRBV4-3
CDR3: CASSQSITPGNTIYF

J: TRBJ2-2
V: TRBV5-6
CDR3: CASSLPQGGKTGELFF

J: TRBJ2-1
V: TRBV7-9
CDR3: CASSPEGSGTLNEQFF

J: TRBJ2-3
V: TRBV5-1
CDR3: CASSSDGGGTDTQYF

J: TRBJ2-4
V: TRBV29-1
CDR3: CSVARTEVAKNIQYF

J: TRBJ2-2
V: TRBV11-3
CDR3: CASSLGTGGFGELFF

J: TRBJ2-2
V: TRBV27
CDR3: CASLPLPSTGELFF

J: TRBJ1-4
V: TRBV5-1
CDR3: CASSLAGTENEKLFF

J: TRBJ1-2
V: TRBV6-2/TRBV6-3
CDR3: CASSPTGYGYTF

J: TRBJ1-3
V: TRBV6-5
CDR3: CASRKTGDGNTIYF

J: TRBJ2-3
V: TRBV7-9
CDR3: CASSLTGDTQYF

J: TRBJ2-6
V: TRBV6-5
CDR3: CASRVTLSGANVLTF

J: TRBJ2-5
V: TRBV5-1
CDR3: CASSRQAMETQYF

J: TRBJ2-1
V: TRBV9
CDR3: CASSVDGRTNEQFF

J: TRBJ2-1
V: TRBV4-2
CDR3: CASSQEPGLTYNEQFF

J: TRBJ2-1
V: TRBV27
CDR3: CASSRPYLAGDSYNEQFF

J: TRBJ1-2
V: TRBV19
CDR3: CASSSGQGRGYTF

J: TRBJ1-5
V: TRBV24-1
CDR3: CASQAGSNQPQHF

J: TRBJ1-5
V: TRBV18
CDR3: CASSQNGQGGNQPQHF

J: TRBJ2-7
V: TRBV6-4
CDR3: CASSDLGDRRERYEQYF

J: TRBJ2-1
V: TRBV6-5
CDR3: CASSWGGGAYNEQFF

J: TRBJ2-2
V: TRBV6-1
CDR3: CASSEGWGGNTGELFF

J: TRBJ2-1
V: TRBV6-2/TRBV6-3
CDR3: CASSSVGRAYNEQFF

J: TRBJ2-1
V: TRBV12-5
CDR3: CASAPSVGTRLYNEQFF

J: TRBJ2-3
V: TRBV24-1
CDR3: CATSDPPTDTQYF

J: TRBJ1-2
V: TRBV28
CDR3: CASSLGGDYGYTF

J: TRBJ1-5
V: TRBV4-2
CDR3: CASSQDPGQVGQPQHF

J: TRBJ2-2
V: TRBV5-4
CDR3: CASSFSGPNTGELFF

J: TRBJ1-2
V: TRBV19
CDR3: CASSTTPAGYGYTF